A single sample is the source of the 32 T cell receptor beta chains below, sequenced in a study of blood T cell repertoires in COVID-19 (dated by TCRdb to 2018 to 2020). The library was prepared using the immunoSEQ multiplex PCR assay. TCRdb took over this immuneACCESS table, retaining in-frame rearrangements with V and J assigned. Such tables are incomplete; in checked studies, under half of the missing clones stem from an unresolved V gene, and the remainder is unexplained. This sample lists approximately 270,000 clones; roughly 90% were detected once. The ten most abundant clones make up under 0.95% of the sample. Sequenced material: peripheral blood. The receptors shown here come from a man younger than 40 with acute or convalescent COVID-19.

Ten or more counts support this clone. This chain links TRBV19 with TRBJ1-6; 11 nucleotides align to TRBD1. Germline V CDR1 and CDR2: LNHDA, SQIVND (reference sequence). The V segment lost 4 bases and the J segment 9 bases; nucleotides outside the gene matches: 5. The CDR3 has 15 amino acids. The CDR3, as DNA: TGTGCCAGTAGTACCCCGGGGACAGGGGGTTCACCCCTCCACTTT. Protein product: CASSTPGTGGSPLHF.

The gene calls are TRBV19 and TRBJ2-6; tentatively, D is TRBD2 (5 bases). Trimming took off 5 bases at V and 4 bases at J, with 12 bases between the two ends. This CDR3 has 15 residues. Germline CDR1 and CDR2: LNHDA and SQIVND (reference sequence). Here the CDR3 reads CASSGAAAGANVLTF. The CDR3 region has the DNA TGTGCCAGTAGTGGAGCAGCGGCAGGGGCCAACGTCCTGACTTTC.

The chain links TRBV27 to TRBJ1-2; D call uncertain. The germline gives CDR1 MNHEY, CDR2 SMNVEV (reference sequence). The CDR3 runs to 13 residues. V was pared by 4 bases and J by 7 bases, with 13 bases between. The CDR3 nucleotides are TGTGCCAGCAGTTCTGGAGAGGTAGGTGGCTACACCTTC. It specifies CASSSGEVGGYTF.

J is TRBJ1-4 and V is TRBV5-5, with D possibly TRBD1 on 6 matching bases. This CDR3 contains 16 residues. V lost 0 bases to trimming and J lost 4 bases, with 13 bases between them. Per the germline V gene, CDR1 is SGHKS and CDR2 is YYEKEE (reference sequence). In DNA form, the CDR3 reads TGTGCCAGCAGCTTGGAGGGCAGGGGTATTAATGAAAAACTGTTTTTT. It is translated as CASSLEGRGINEKLFF.

The rearrangement joins TRBV6-6 to TRBJ1-2; TRBD1 is a possible D gene (5 bases). Germline V gives CDR1 MNHNY, CDR2 SVGAGI (reference sequence). This CDR3 comprises 11 residues. Deletions cut 10 bases from V and 9 bases from J, with 15 bases between. CDR3 region: CANQMGGRYTF. CDR3 DNA: TGTGCCAACCAAATGGGGGGTCGCTACACCTTC.

V is TRBV19 and J is TRBJ1-6; 10 nucleotides align to TRBD1. The CDR3 totals 15 residues. From germline, CDR1 is LNHDA and CDR2 SQIVND (reference sequence). Trimming cost V 6 bases and J 7 bases; bases outside gene matches: 6. CDR3 sequence: CASSAGTGVNSPLHF. The DNA for the CDR3 is TGTGCCAGTAGCGCCGGGACAGGGGTCAATTCACCCCTCCACTTT.

The chain is built from TRBV5-5 and TRBJ1-1; D not resolved. Germline loops: CDR1 SGHKS, CDR2 YYEKEE (reference sequence). Trimming cost V 1 base and J 5 bases, with 12 bases left between them. CDR3 size: 14 residues. As DNA, the CDR3 is TGTGCCAGCAGCTTGCCCCCCCTCGGGACTGAAGCTTTCTTT. Translation: CASSLPPLGTEAFF.

This clone was observed a few times. The chain joins TRBV29-1 to TRBJ1-1, with D unresolved. Germline CDR1 SQVTM, CDR2 ANQGSEA. With 3 bases removed from V and 1 base from J, the gap between germline ends came to 9 bases. The CDR3 is 13 amino acids. The CDR3 here is CSVEWPRNTEAFF. DNA of the CDR3: TGCAGCGTTGAGTGGCCCAGGAACACTGAAGCTTTCTTT.

The chain links TRBV28 to TRBJ2-2, with a tentative D call TRBD1 (7 bases). Germline V gene data show CDR1 as MDHEN and CDR2 as SYDVKM. V dropped 6 bases and J dropped 5 bases, with 10 bases sitting between them. The CDR3 extends over 13 amino acids. CDR3 nucleotide sequence: TGTGCCAGCAGGCCAGGGGGGACCGGGGAGCTGTTTTTT. This sequence encodes CASRPGGTGELFF.

The J gene is TRBJ2-5, the V gene TRBV5-4; maybe TRBD2 (5 bases). The germline V and J ends were trimmed by 2 bases and 5 bases, with 16 bases remaining between them. The CDR3 runs to 15 residues. Per the germline V gene, CDR1 is SGHNT and CDR2 is YYREEE (reference sequence). Written as DNA, the CDR3 is TGTGCCAGCAGCTTACTTCCGGGGTTCGGTGAGACCCAGTACTTC. The encoded protein is CASSLLPGFGETQYF.

This chain connects TRBV27 to TRBJ1-6; D not resolved. V gave up 5 bases and J gave up 0 bases, with 11 bases separating them. Germline V gene sequence: CDR1 MNHEY, CDR2 SMNVEV (reference sequence). This CDR3 region has 16 residues. The CDR3 nucleotides are TGTGCCAGCAGTCCCCTTGGTAGCTCCTATAATTCACCCCTCCACTTT. Translation gives CASSPLGSSYNSPLHF.

In nucleotides, the CDR3 is TGTGCCAGTAGTTCAACAGGGGGCCACGAGCAGTACTTC. This sequence encodes CASSSTGGHEQYF. The chain uses TRBV19 and TRBJ2-7; TRBD1 agrees at 9 bases. The CDR3 is 13 amino acids. The V gene's germline CDR1 is LNHDA and CDR2 SQIVND (reference sequence). V was clipped by 5 bases and J by 5 bases; unmatched bases: 4. The whole variable domain, filled in from reference TRBV19 and TRBJ2-7, reads DGGITQSPKYLFRKEGQNVTLSCEQNLNHDAMYWYRQDPGQGLRLIYYSQIVNDFQKGDIAEGYSVSREKKESFPLTVTSAQKNPTAFYLCASSSTGGHEQYFGPGTRLTVT.

This clone showed up just once. The junction differs from germline at one of its ends, possibly a read error. The chain uses TRBV7-7 and TRBJ2-7; TRBD2 agrees at 7 bases. Germline V gives CDR1 SSHAT, CDR2 FNYEAQ (reference sequence). CDR3 size: 13 residues. Here the CDR3 DNA reads TGTGCTAGCAGCTTAGGAGAAGCGGGGGAGCAGTACTTC. This codes for CASSLGEAGEQYF.

This clone was seen a handful of times. The rearrangement uses TRBV11-3 and TRBJ2-1; a possible D gene is TRBD2 (6 bases). The V end lost 5 bases, the J end lost 9 bases, and 11 bases lay between the germline ends. The germline gives CDR1 SGHNT, CDR2 YENEEA. This CDR3 comprises 12 residues. The CDR3 DNA is TGTGCCAGCAGCCCAAGTAGCGGTGAGCAGTTCTTC. As protein: CASSPSSGEQFF. Full variable domain (remainder filled in from reference TRBV11-3 and TRBJ2-1): EAGVVQSPRYKIIEKKQPVAFWCNPISGHNTLYWYLQNLGQGPELLIRYENEEAVDDSQLPKDRFSAERLKGVDSTLKIQPAELGDSAVYLCASSPSSGEQFFGPGTRLTVL.

This rearrangement joins TRBV13 to TRBJ1-2; 7 positions agree with TRBD1. With V trimmed by 4 bases and J by 0 bases, 8 bases remained unmatched. This CDR3 comprises 16 residues. Looked up from germline, CDR1 is PRHDT and CDR2 is FYEKMQ (reference sequence). CDR3 DNA: TGTGCCAGCAGCTACGGGACAGTCAGAACTAACTATGGCTACACCTTC. Residues: CASSYGTVRTNYGYTF.

The chain combines TRBV7-6 with TRBJ2-2; TRBD2 matches 14 bases. The germline CDR1 and CDR2 sequences are SGHVS and FNYEAQ. V was pared by 0 bases and J by 14 bases, with 8 bases of the junction left unmatched. The CDR3 covers 16 residues. Written as DNA, the CDR3 is TGTGCCAGCAGCTTAGCGGCATTGACTAGCGGGAGGGCCCTGTTTTTT. This sequence encodes CASSLAALTSGRALFF.

The chain joins TRBV25-1 to TRBJ1-6; possible D gene TRBD1, 5 bases. CDR1 and CDR2 (germline): MGHDK, SYGVNS. Trimming stripped 3 bases from V and 8 bases from J, with 14 bases between. The CDR3 runs 15 residues. This chain's CDR3 is CASSDSGKADSPLHF. The CDR3 DNA reads TGTGCCAGCAGTGATTCAGGGAAGGCGGATTCACCCCTCCACTTT.

This clone has a handful of counts. J is TRBJ1-2 and V is TRBV11-1; TRBD1 matches 10 bases. Looked up from germline, CDR1 is SGHAT and CDR2 is FQDESV (reference sequence). The trim removed 6 bases at V and 5 bases at J, leaving 9 bases unmatched. This CDR3 spans 15 amino acids. The CDR3 DNA sequence: TGTGCCAGCAGTCCCGGAGTGGGACAGGGGTATGGCTACACCTTC. Its protein is CASSPGVGQGYGYTF.

The chain combines TRBV9 with TRBJ1-1, with 9 positions matching TRBD1. From germline, CDR1 is SGDLS and CDR2 YYNGEE. CDR3 length equals 15 residues. V trimming: 3 bases; J trimming: 5 bases; junction bases outside the gene matches: 8. This CDR3 reads CASSGGTGQWTEAFF. DNA for the CDR3: TGTGCCAGCAGCGGGGGGACAGGGCAGTGGACTGAAGCTTTCTTT.

This clone was detected a few times. The chain couples TRBV7-8 to TRBJ2-7; D gene ambiguous. This CDR3 has 11 amino acids. V lost 2 bases and J lost 4, with 3 bases in between. CDR1 SGHVS and CDR2 FQNEAQ come from the germline V gene. The CDR3 reads CASSLQYEQYF. CDR3 bases: TGTGCCAGCAGCTTACAGTACGAGCAGTACTTC. Filled out from reference TRBV7-8 and TRBJ2-7, the complete variable domain reads GAGVSQSPRYKVAKRGQDVALRCDPISGHVSLFWYQQALGQGPEFLTYFQNEAQLDKSGLPSDRFFAERPEGSVSTLKIQRTQQEDSAVYLCASSLQYEQYFGPGTRLTVT.

The chain employs TRBV12-3 or TRBV12-4 and TRBJ2-2; D ambiguous. V lost 8 bases, J lost 4 bases, and 11 bases lay in between. The CDR3 covers 13 residues. Here the CDR3 reads CASAPIVTGELFF. The CDR3 DNA reads TGTGCCAGCGCCCCAATAGTCACCGGGGAGCTGTTTTTT.

The chain carries TRBV9 and TRBJ1-4; 8 nucleotides line up with TRBD1. Per the germline V gene, CDR1 is SGDLS and CDR2 is YYNGEE. Trimming at V came to 4 bases and at J to 3 bases, leaving 5 bases not matched to a gene. The CDR3 has 15 amino acids. The CDR3 spells CASSTSDRANEKLFF. CDR3 bases: TGTGCCAGCAGCACTTCGGACAGGGCTAATGAAAAACTGTTTTTT.

The rearrangement uses TRBV3-1 (or the pseudogene TRBV3-2) and TRBJ2-6; TRBD2 aligns across 7 bases. The CDR3 sequence is 18 residues long. After removal of 0 bases from V and 4 bases from J, the junction contained 9 bases not matched to a gene. The germline V gene encodes CDR1 LGHDT and CDR2 YNNKEL (reference sequence). The CDR3 is CASSQDSPGRAGANVLTF. DNA of the CDR3: TGTGCCAGCAGCCAAGATTCCCCAGGGAGGGCAGGGGCCAACGTCCTGACTTTC.

V and J are TRBV28 and TRBJ2-1, with D possibly matching TRBD1 (5 bases). The CDR3 sequence is 15 residues long. Germline lookup yields CDR1 MDHEN and CDR2 SYDVKM. V gave up 2 bases and J gave up 5 bases, with 13 bases separating them. In nucleotides, the CDR3 is TGTGCCAGCAGTTTAGCAGGGTATAAGGACAATGAGCAGTTCTTC. This encodes CASSLAGYKDNEQFF.

This chain connects TRBV6-6 to TRBJ2-3; 7 nucleotides match TRBD2. Germline CDR1 and CDR2: MNHNY and SVGAGI (reference sequence). The CDR3 is 16 amino acids. The V gene end was trimmed by 5 bases and the J gene end by 1 base; junction bases not matched to a gene: 9. Here the CDR3 DNA reads TGTGCCAGCAGTCCACGATCCAGCGGGGGCACAGATACGCAGTATTTT. Protein product: CASSPRSSGGTDTQYF.

The chain joins TRBV5-5 to TRBJ1-2, with D perhaps matching TRBD1 (6 bases). Deletions cut 2 bases from V and 5 bases from J, with 22 bases between. Per germline, CDR1 SGHKS and CDR2 YYEKEE (reference sequence). The length of the CDR3 is 17 residues. CDR3 nucleotides: TGTGCCAGCAGCTTTGCAGGGGAGCCTACTAGTATGTATGGCTACACCTTC. This codes for CASSFAGEPTSMYGYTF.

The V call is TRBV3-1 (or the pseudogene TRBV3-2), the J call TRBJ1-3; D is unresolved. Between the trimmed V and J ends, which lost 4 bases and 4 bases, there was a span of 8 bases. This CDR3 is built from 13 residues. CDR1 is LGHDT, CDR2 YNNKEL, per germline (reference sequence). This CDR3 is CASSRTQGNTIYF. CDR3 nucleotide sequence: TGTGCCAGCAGCCGCACACAGGGAAACACCATATATTTT.

There are a few counts of this clone. V gene TRBV7-9 combines with J gene TRBJ2-7; the D is unclear. The V and J ends lost 4 bases and 3 bases respectively, with 4 bases between them. CDR3 length equals 11 residues. CDR1 is SEHNR, CDR2 FQNEAQ, per germline (reference sequence). The CDR3 protein is CASSSNYEQYF. In DNA form, the CDR3 reads TGTGCCAGCAGCTCAAACTACGAGCAGTACTTC.

The chain links TRBV7-9 to TRBJ1-6; D is unclear. With 1 base removed from V and 8 bases from J, the gap between germline ends came to 6 bases. The length of the CDR3 is 13 residues. CDR1 and CDR2 (germline): SEHNR, FQNEAQ (reference sequence). As DNA, the CDR3 is TGTGCCAGCAGCTTAGACAATTATTCACCCCTCCACTTT. Encoded protein: CASSLDNYSPLHF.

V and J are TRBV3-1 (or the pseudogene TRBV3-2) and TRBJ2-1; D is ambiguous. The CDR3 is 15 residues long. Trimming took off 1 base at V and 4 bases at J, with 11 bases between the two ends. In germline, CDR1 is LGHDT, CDR2 YNNKEL (reference sequence). The CDR3 coding sequence is TGTGCCAGCAGCCAAGCACTTATTAGATACAATGAGCAGTTCTTC. Its translation is CASSQALIRYNEQFF.

This chain joins TRBV29-1 and TRBJ2-1; 9 bases fit TRBD2. The V gene's germline CDR1 is SQVTM and CDR2 ANQGSEA. This CDR3 contains 15 residues. With V trimmed by 7 bases and J by 8 bases, 15 bases remained unmatched. In DNA, the CDR3 is TGCAGCGCCACGACCGGGACTAGCTTTGGGCATGAGCAGTTCTTC. It encodes CSATTGTSFGHEQFF.

The genes are TRBV11-2 and TRBJ1-3, with D maybe TRBD1 (5 bases). The V end lost 1 base, the J end lost 6 bases, and 13 bases lay between the germline ends. Germline V CDR1 and CDR2: SGHAT, FQNNGV. This CDR3 has 15 residues. DNA for the CDR3: TGTGCCAGCAGCTTAGGGACATTCTCTTTAAACACCATATATTTT. It codes for CASSLGTFSLNTIYF.